One and the same sample provided the 32 T cell receptor beta chains below, sequenced in a study of CD8+CD57+ T cells in acquired aplastic anemia. Patients selected for sequencing had displayed CD8+CD57+ cell expansion by flow cytometry. Template material for TCR beta VDJ and CDR3 profiling consisted of genomic DNA. Via MiXCR, TCRdb re-called the reads, giving one row per CDR3 protein. The sample records approximately 100,000 distinct CDR3 sequences, less than 75% being singletons. Material: sorted CD4+, CD8+, or CD8+CD57+ T cells (not recorded which) from PBMCs. Source of these receptors: a human donor with aplastic anemia.

This clonotype was detected a few times. The rearrangement uses TRBV24-1 and TRBJ1-2; D remains unclear. Trimming removed 0 bases at V and 7 bases at J, with 8 bases between. The CDR3 length is 13 residues. Per the germline V gene, CDR1 is KGHDR and CDR2 is SFDVKD. The CDR3 protein is CATSDLWGSGYTF. The CDR3 region has the DNA TGTGCCACCAGTGATTTGTGGGGATCTGGCTACACCTTC.

The chain combines TRBV10-3 with TRBJ2-7; D tentatively fits TRBD1 or TRBD2 (5 bases each). V lost 8 bases to trimming and J lost 1 base, with 6 bases between them. Germline V gives CDR1 ENHRY, CDR2 SYGVKD. CDR3 length: 11 amino acids. CDR3 in amino acids: CAIGGSYEQYF. As DNA, the CDR3 is TGTGCCATCGGGGGATCCTACGAGCAGTACTTC.

This clonotype has only a few counts. The rearrangement uses TRBV19 and TRBJ1-6, with 9 bases identical to TRBD1. Unmatched junction bases numbered 10, after V lost 5 bases and J lost 8 bases. The V gene's germline CDR1 is LNHDA and CDR2 SQIVND (reference sequence). The length of the CDR3 is 16 residues. In nucleotides, the CDR3 is TGTGCCAGTAGTGCCAACTCCGGGACAGGGTATTCACCCCTCCACTTT. As protein: CASSANSGTGYSPLHF.

The V and J genes are TRBV6-4 and TRBJ2-3; TRBD2 agrees at 10 bases. This CDR3 has 15 amino acids. J gave up 4 bases and V 6 bases, and 7 bases lay outside the gene matches. Per germline, CDR1 MRHNA and CDR2 SNTAGT. CDR3 loop: CASSPTSGSADTQYF. The CDR3 DNA follows: TGTGCCAGCAGCCCGACTAGCGGGTCGGCAGATACGCAGTATTTT.

This chain joins TRBV7-9 and TRBJ1-6, with unresolved D. The V end was cut by 4 bases, the J end by 8 bases, with 6 bases between. CDR1 and CDR2 from the germline V gene are SEHNR and FQNEAQ (reference sequence). The CDR3 has 12 residues. CDR3 protein: CASSSNYSPLHF. CDR3 nucleotide sequence: TGTGCCAGCAGCTCAAACTATTCACCCCTCCACTTT.

The V and J genes are TRBV29-1 and TRBJ2-7; TRBD2 is a possible D gene (6 bases). The germline CDR1 and CDR2 sequences are SQVTM and ANQGSEA. V was cut by 5 bases and J by 5 bases, with 13 bases left in between. The CDR3 runs 12 residues. Here the CDR3 DNA reads TGCAGCGTTAGGACGGGGGTGGACGAGCAGTACTTC. Its translation is CSVRTGVDEQYF.

As to this clonotype: A clone one base away is much larger, so this may be a read error. V and J are TRBV7-2 and TRBJ2-1; D is tentatively TRBD1 or TRBD2 (5 bases each). The CDR3 contains 13 residues. Germline-derived CDR1 and CDR2 are SGHTA and FQGNSA. CDR3 DNA: TGTGCCAGCAGCCGGGACGGCTACAATGAGCAGTCCTTC. Translated, it gives CASSRDGYNEQSF.

The chain employs TRBV7-9 and TRBJ2-5; a possible D gene is TRBD1 (6 bases). The J call may be in error: the DNA end matches TRBJ2-7 better. The germline CDR1 and CDR2 sequences are SEHNR and FQNEAQ (reference sequence). The CDR3 extends over 15 amino acids. CDR3 nucleotide sequence: TGTGCCAGCAGCTACCTCGGGCAGGGGAACTACGAGCAGTACTTC. This encodes CASSYLGQGNYEQYF.

V and J are TRBV10-3 and TRBJ1-5; 7 bases line up with TRBD1. CDR1 and CDR2 (germline): ENHRY, SYGVKD. With V trimmed by 6 bases and J by 0 bases, 5 bases remained unmatched. CDR3 length equals 15 residues. The DNA of the CDR3 is TGTGCCATCAGGGCAGGGGGGGGTAGCAATCAGCCCCAGCATTTT. Translating gives CAIRAGGGSNQPQHF.

This clonotype has just a few counts. The chain recombines TRBV7-8 with TRBJ2-7, with 10 bases fitting TRBD2. The CDR3 runs 15 residues. Germline values: CDR1 SGHVS, CDR2 FQNEAQ. J lost 4 bases, V lost 1 base, and 4 bases had no gene match. The CDR3 region has the DNA TGTGCCAGCAGCTTAGACCTAGCGGGAGCATACGAGCAGTACTTC. Protein product: CASSLDLAGAYEQYF.

The chain is built from TRBV24-1 and TRBJ2-5; 10 nucleotides match TRBD2. The CDR3 loop spans 17 amino acids. V trimming: 3 bases; J trimming: 5 bases; junction bases outside the gene matches: 11. The V gene's germline CDR1 is KGHDR and CDR2 SFDVKD. The CDR3 sequence is CATSDTHLAGVRETQYF. CDR3 DNA sequence: TGTGCCACCAGTGATACTCACCTAGCGGGAGTAAGGGAGACCCAGTACTTC.

This chain connects TRBV2 to TRBJ1-6; D might be TRBD1 (6 bases). CDR3 length: 17 residues. The V gene's germline CDR1 is SNHLY and CDR2 FYNNEI. V was cut by 6 bases and J by 8 bases, with 23 bases left in between. CDR3 in amino acids: CASSAGTRASMDSPLHF. As DNA, the CDR3 is TGTGCCAGCAGCGCCGGGACACGGGCGTCGATGGATTCACCCCTCCACTTT.

The sample holds one count of this clonotype. The chain couples TRBV20-1 to TRBJ1-1, with D perhaps TRBD1 (6 bases). This CDR3 contains 13 residues. CDR1 and CDR2 from the germline V gene are DFQATT and SNEGSKA (reference sequence). V gave up 3 bases and J gave up 4 bases, with 12 bases separating them. The CDR3 loop reads CSASRGAVTEAFF. As DNA, the CDR3 is TGCAGTGCTAGTAGGGGGGCGGTCACTGAAGCTTTCTTT.

This clonotype was seen a handful of times. The CDR3 sequence is CSAPRGAETQYF. Written as DNA, the CDR3 is TGCAGTGCTCCTCGGGGGGCAGAGACCCAGTACTTC. The rearrangement links TRBV20-1 to TRBJ2-5; a weak D match, TRBD2 (7 bases). The germline CDR1 and CDR2 sequences are DFQATT and SNEGSKA (reference sequence). The CDR3 is made up of 12 amino acids. Between the trimmed V and J ends, which lost 5 bases and 4 bases, there was a span of 11 bases.

The chain has TRBV5-1 and TRBJ2-2, with TRBD1 identical over 7 bases. This CDR3 comprises 19 residues. With 2 bases clipped from V and 0 bases from J, the junction kept 13 bases outside the gene matches. Germline CDR1 and CDR2: SGHRS and YFSETQ. CDR3 DNA sequence: TGCGCCAGCAGCTTAGTAGGTATGAGGGGGCCCGCGAACACCGGGGAGCTGTTTTTT. It yields the protein CASSLVGMRGPANTGELFF.

The J gene is TRBJ2-3, the V gene TRBV24-1; D call uncertain. Germline loops: CDR1 KGHDR, CDR2 SFDVKD. The CDR3 contains 13 residues. With 9 bases removed from V and 1 base from J, the gap between germline ends came to 10 bases. DNA of the CDR3: TGTGCCACCGGACGCCAGGGCACAGATACGCAGTATTTT. It encodes CATGRQGTDTQYF.

The gene calls are TRBV15 and TRBJ1-1, with a weak D call TRBD1 (5 bases). Germline CDR1 reads LNHNV; CDR2 reads YYDKDF (reference sequence). Trimming left V 3 bases short and J 5 bases short, with 13 bases between. This CDR3 contains 14 residues. CDR3 nucleotides: TGTGCCACCAGCAGCGGGACCTCCGGGACTGAAGCTTTCTTT. This codes for CATSSGTSGTEAFF.

Only a few counts were recorded for this clonotype. The chain is built from TRBV10-3 and TRBJ1-2, with D tentatively TRBD1 (6 bases). V lost 5 bases and J 0 bases, leaving 10 bases between the germline ends. Germline assignment: CDR1 ENHRY and CDR2 SYGVKD. The length of the CDR3 is 14 residues. CDR3 protein: CAISLGTSNYGYTF. The CDR3 DNA sequence: TGTGCCATCAGTCTCGGGACATCTAACTATGGCTACACCTTC.

This sequence joins TRBV20-1 and TRBJ2-1; 9 bases are a match to TRBD1. The CDR3 extends over 15 amino acids. Germline V gene data show CDR1 as DFQATT and CDR2 as SNEGSKA (reference sequence). Losses at the gene ends were 6 bases for V and 5 bases for J; bases not matched to a gene: 11. The CDR3 nucleotides are TGCAGTGCCACCGGGACAGGGACGGTTGACAATGAGCAGTTCTTC. Residues: CSATGTGTVDNEQFF.

V is TRBV10-3 and J is TRBJ2-2, with D tentatively TRBD1 or TRBD2 (5 bases each). Trimming cost V 4 bases and J 1 base, with 7 bases left between them. Per the germline V gene, CDR1 is ENHRY and CDR2 is SYGVKD. The CDR3 is 14 residues long. DNA for the CDR3: TGTGCCATCAGTGCGGGACGGAACACCGGGGAGCTGTTTTTT. Its translation: CAISAGRNTGELFF.

The V call is TRBV2, the J call TRBJ2-5; D might be TRBD1 or TRBD2, each matching 5 bases. The CDR3 contains 16 residues. V dropped 3 bases and J dropped 5 bases, with 19 bases sitting between them. The germline V gene has CDR1 SNHLY and CDR2 FYNNEI. The CDR3 coding sequence is TGTGCCAGCAGTGATCTAAGGGACGCTAATTGGGAGACCCAGTACTTC. The encoded protein is CASSDLRDANWETQYF.

Points on this clonotype: One end of the junction is discordant with germline, which a read error may explain. The rearrangement joins TRBV7-2 to TRBJ2-5; the D is unclear. CDR3 size: 13 residues. Germline values: CDR1 SGHTA, CDR2 FQGNSA. CDR3 amino acids: CASSQVSSETQYF. DNA of the CDR3: TGCGCCAGCAGCCAAGTGTCGTCGGAGACCCAGTACTTC.

This chain uses TRBV19 with TRBJ2-7; the D gene is possibly TRBD1 (5 bases). This CDR3 has 12 residues. The V end lost 3 bases, the J end lost 4 bases, and 7 bases lay between the germline ends. CDR1 is LNHDA and CDR2 is SQIVND in the germline V gene (reference sequence). The CDR3: CASSIGAYEQYF. The CDR3 DNA is TGTGCCAGTAGTATTGGGGCTTACGAGCAGTACTTC.

This chain joins TRBV2 and TRBJ2-7; D not resolved. V was cut by 5 bases and J by 6 bases, with 20 bases left in between. The CDR3 is 15 amino acids. Germline loops: CDR1 SNHLY, CDR2 FYNNEI. This CDR3 is CASSLSQGTHREQYF. The DNA of the CDR3 is TGTGCCAGCAGTCTCTCTCAAGGAACCCACCGCGAGCAGTACTTC. The whole variable domain, filled in from reference TRBV2 and TRBJ2-7, reads EPEVTQTPSHQVTQMGQEVILRCVPISNHLYFYWYRQILGQKVEFLVSFYNNEISEKSEIFDDQFSVERPDGSNFTLKIRSTKLEDSAMYFCASSLSQGTHREQYFGPGTRLTVT.

This clonotype was recorded only once. This chain joins TRBV20-1 and TRBJ1-2; no reliable D call. The V gene's germline CDR1 is DFQATT and CDR2 SNEGSKA (reference sequence). The ends were cut back, 7 bases at V and 5 bases at J, with 14 bases in the middle. The CDR3 runs to 12 residues. CDR3 region: CSGQLADYGYTF. The CDR3 region has the DNA TGCAGTGGACAACTTGCTGATTATGGCTACACCTTC.

The table lists this clonotype with a few counts. This chain connects TRBV20-1 to TRBJ1-1; D call uncertain. The germline V and J ends were trimmed by 0 bases and 5 bases, with 7 bases remaining between them. The CDR3 is 12 residues long. CDR1 is DFQATT and CDR2 is SNEGSKA in the germline V gene (reference sequence). The CDR3 DNA reads as TGCAGTGCTAGAGACGGGAGGACTGAAGCTTTCTTT. Translation: CSARDGRTEAFF.

V gene TRBV3-1 combines with J gene TRBJ2-3; D perhaps matches TRBD2 (5 bases). The CDR3 covers 13 residues. Germline-derived CDR1 and CDR2 are LGHDT and YNNKEL (reference sequence). V dropped 5 bases and J dropped 5 bases, with 11 bases sitting between them. The CDR3 sequence is CASSFGRGDTQYF. The CDR3 DNA sequence: TGTGCCAGCAGCTTCGGACGGGGAGATACGCAGTATTTT.

This clonotype was seen repeatedly, ten times or more. This sequence joins TRBV7-2 and TRBJ2-1; no definite D call. V was shortened by 1 base and J by 3 bases, with 4 bases between the two germline ends. This CDR3 comprises 13 residues. Germline V gene lookup returns CDR1 SGHTA and CDR2 FQGNSA. CDR3 nucleotides: TGTGCCAGCAGCTTAGAAGACTACAATGAGCAGTTCTTC. This translates into CASSLEDYNEQFF.

The chain is built from TRBV6-1 and TRBJ2-7; no clear D gene. CDR3 length: 12 amino acids. The ends were cut back, 2 bases at V and 2 bases at J, with 4 bases in the middle. The germline CDR1 and CDR2 sequences are MNHNS and SASEGT. CDR3 bases: TGTGCCAGCAGTGAATGGACCTACGAGCAGTACTTC. Protein product: CASSEWTYEQYF.

The rearrangement uses TRBV2 and TRBJ2-2; 9 bases are shared with TRBD1. The CDR3 is made up of 15 amino acids. The germline CDR1 and CDR2 sequences are SNHLY and FYNNEI. The J segment lost 5 bases and the V segment lost 5 bases, leaving 6 bases of the junction unmatched. The CDR3 loop is CASSSGQGRTGELFF. The CDR3, as DNA: TGTGCCAGCAGTTCAGGACAGGGGAGGACCGGGGAGCTGTTTTTT.

This chain uses TRBV11-2 with TRBJ2-1; 11 bases agree with TRBD2. This CDR3 is built from 16 residues. J gave up 4 bases and V 5 bases, and 7 bases lay outside the gene matches. Germline V gene sequence: CDR1 SGHAT, CDR2 FQNNGV. The CDR3 region has the DNA TGTGCCAGCAGCCTGTTAGCGGGAGGGATATACAATGAGCAGTTCTTC. Its translation: CASSLLAGGIYNEQFF.

This chain joins TRBV20-1 and TRBJ2-1; the D is unclear. The V end was cut by 6 bases, the J end by 4 bases, with 7 bases between. This CDR3 is built from 11 residues. Per the germline V gene, CDR1 is DFQATT and CDR2 is SNEGSKA (reference sequence). CDR3 region: CSATPYNEQFF. The CDR3 nucleotides read TGCAGTGCAACCCCGTACAATGAGCAGTTCTTC.